This T cell receptor beta chain was observed in a study of T-cell reconstitution after alpha-beta-depleted transplantation in children. Germline lookup yields CDR1 SEHNR and CDR2 FQNEAQ (reference sequence). This CDR3 spans 19 amino acids. Unmatched junction bases numbered 18, after V lost 2 bases and J lost 8 bases. Notes on the study in general: When one year had passed after transplant, most T-cell counts and diversity came from newly produced T cells. Some patients' high day-60 TCRbeta diversity was attributed to recipient cells surviving conditioning. Several hundred graft clones that had expanded were reportedly the source of alpha-beta T cells about two months after transplant.

During its preparation, the TCRbeta library received unique molecular identifiers. TCRdb redid the calling of the PCR reads with MiXCR, one entry per CDR3 protein. Here the sample spans about 980,000 distinct CDR3 sequences, under 30% being singletons. Comments on this clonotype: Antigen unknown.

The specimen was PBMCs, mostly from graft donor cells, collected 360 days after TCRalphabeta/CD19-depleted stem cell transplant. The genes are TRBV7-9 and TRBJ2-1, with 10 bases matching TRBD1. The receptor comes from a boy younger than two who had a stem cell transplant for SCID, so the T cells may come from the graft donor. CDR3 DNA: TGTGCCAGCAGCTTAAGCCTTCTGAGCGGGACAGGGGTTTTCGATGAGCAGTTCTTC. Amino acid sequence: CASSLSLLSGTGVFDEQFF.